Below, 6 T cell receptor beta chains from the same sample are listed, as sequenced in a study of Ad26.COV2.S vaccination and SARS-CoV-2 variants. Assay: immunoSEQ multiplex PCR; the TCRdb copy retains only in-frame clones and omits some. The data contain about 350,000 clones, roughly 89% of them seen just once; the ten biggest clones take up around 4.5%. Treatment specified: some 20 received Ad26.COV2.S at low or high dose, single or two shots; about 5 received placebo; per-sample allocation not given. Day 63 after the first vaccine or placebo injection was the time point for sampling. Sequencing was performed on peripheral blood, taken in a trial of Ad26.COV2.S vaccine versus placebo. All receptors come from a person between 18 and 59 years old who received the Ad26.COV2.S COVID-19 vaccine or a placebo.

With regard to this clone: Other DNA sequences in the sample encode the same CDR3. V is TRBV5-1 and J is TRBJ2-1, with D perhaps matching TRBD1 (6 bases). CDR1 is SGHRS and CDR2 is YFSETQ in the germline V gene. CDR3 length equals 14 residues. V lost 0 bases and J lost 7, with 11 bases in between. As DNA, the CDR3 is TGCGCCAGCAGCTTGGGGGCGACAGGTAATGAGCAGTTCTTC. Its protein is CASSLGATGNEQFF.

The chain recombines TRBV2 with TRBJ2-1; 10 bases fit TRBD2. Germline CDR1 reads SNHLY; CDR2 reads FYNNEI. This CDR3 spans 18 amino acids. Trimming took 8 bases from V and 7 from J; bases not matched to a gene: 20. In nucleotides, the CDR3 is TGTGCCAGCGACTACAGGGGAATAGGACTAGCGGCGATGAATGAGCAGTTCTTC. Protein product: CASDYRGIGLAAMNEQFF.

The CDR3 here is CSASADRDYGYTF. CDR3 sequence (DNA): TGCAGTGCTAGTGCGGACAGGGACTATGGCTACACCTTC. The rearrangement joins TRBV20-1 to TRBJ1-2; 8 positions match TRBD1. J lost 3 bases, V lost 3 bases, and 3 bases had no gene match. Germline V gene lookup returns CDR1 DFQATT and CDR2 SNEGSKA (reference sequence). The CDR3 runs 13 residues.

The genes are TRBV9 and TRBJ2-5; D might be TRBD1 (5 bases). Trimming took 0 bases from V and 4 from J, leaving 13 bases between them. The CDR3 length is 15 residues. Germline V gene data show CDR1 as SGDLS and CDR2 as YYNGEE. CDR3 sequence reads: CASSVGALQVETQYF. The CDR3 bases are TGTGCCAGCAGCGTAGGGGCCCTACAGGTAGAGACCCAGTACTTC.

The chain joins TRBV30 to TRBJ2-7, with 7 bases lining up with TRBD2. J was trimmed by 4 bases and V by 3 bases; bases with no gene match: 3. Germline loops: CDR1 GTSNPN, CDR2 SVGIG (reference sequence). The CDR3 has 12 amino acids. CDR3 protein: CAWSWGGYEQYF. The DNA for the CDR3 is TGTGCCTGGAGCTGGGGGGGATACGAGCAGTACTTC.

This sequence joins TRBV6-2 or TRBV6-3 and TRBJ2-1; D possibly corresponds to TRBD2 (5 bases). CDR3 length: 16 amino acids. CDR1 and CDR2 from the germline V gene are MNHEY and SVGEGT. V lost 6 bases and J lost 6, with 21 bases in between. Here the CDR3 reads CASSPPVLDWGNEQFF. The DNA for the CDR3 is TGTGCCAGCAGCCCCCCTGTTTTGGACTGGGGCAATGAGCAGTTCTTC.